This TCR beta chain was captured in a study of blood T cell repertoires in COVID-19. Study information: The origin of the acute and convalescent COVID-19 samples was the United States, Italy and Spain.

Those enrolled, adults aged roughly 18 to 100 years, came from some 23 US areas. Exposed enrollees encountered a COVID-19 case at some point within 2 weeks before study entry. Assay: immunoSEQ multiplex PCR; the TCRdb copy retains only in-frame clones and omits some. The data hold approximately 340,000 clones, with approximately 91% observed a single time. Germline lookup yields CDR1 GTSNPN and CDR2 SVGIG (reference sequence). With 1 base removed from V and 0 bases from J, the gap between germline ends came to 7 bases. CDR3 size: 14 residues. This clone was seen only once. The receptor was isolated from a woman aged 40 to 49 who had been exposed to COVID-19. This rearrangement joins TRBV30 to TRBJ1-5; D is unclear. Sequencing was carried out using PBMCs or T cells enriched from blood (not recorded which). CDR3 protein: CAWSAQSSNQPQHF. In DNA, the CDR3 is TGTGCCTGGAGTGCACAGAGTAGCAATCAGCCCCAGCATTTT.